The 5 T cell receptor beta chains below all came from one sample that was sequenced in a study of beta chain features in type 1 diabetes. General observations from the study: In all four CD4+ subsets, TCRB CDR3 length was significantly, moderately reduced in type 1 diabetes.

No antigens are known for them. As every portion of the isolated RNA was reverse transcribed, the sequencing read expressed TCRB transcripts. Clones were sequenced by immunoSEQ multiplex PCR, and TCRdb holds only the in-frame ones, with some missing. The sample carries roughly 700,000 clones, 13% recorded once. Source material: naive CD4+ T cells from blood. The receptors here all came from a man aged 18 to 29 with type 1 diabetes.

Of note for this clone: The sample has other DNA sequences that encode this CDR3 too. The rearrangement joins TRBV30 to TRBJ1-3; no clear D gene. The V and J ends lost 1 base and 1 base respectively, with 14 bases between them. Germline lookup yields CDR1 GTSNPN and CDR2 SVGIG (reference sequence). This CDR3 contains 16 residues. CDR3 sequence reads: CAWSGRRLSSGNTIYF. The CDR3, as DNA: TGTGCCTGGAGTGGCAGGAGACTTAGTTCTGGAAACACCATATATTTT.

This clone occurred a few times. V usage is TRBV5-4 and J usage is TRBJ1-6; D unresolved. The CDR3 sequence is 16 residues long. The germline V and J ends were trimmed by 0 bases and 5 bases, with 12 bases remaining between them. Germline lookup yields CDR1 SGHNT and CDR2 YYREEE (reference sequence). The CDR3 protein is CASSLDIGVNNSPLHF. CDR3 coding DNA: TGTGCCAGCAGCTTGGATATCGGGGTAAATAATTCACCCCTCCACTTT.

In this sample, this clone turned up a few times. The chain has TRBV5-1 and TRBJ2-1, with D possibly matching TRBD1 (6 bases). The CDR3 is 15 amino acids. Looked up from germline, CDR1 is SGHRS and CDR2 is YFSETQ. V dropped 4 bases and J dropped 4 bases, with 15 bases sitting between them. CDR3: CASSVDRSSYNEQFF. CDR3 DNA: TGCGCCAGCAGCGTAGACAGGAGTTCTTACAATGAGCAGTTCTTC.

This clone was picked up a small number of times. As DNA, the CDR3 is TGCGCCAGCAGTGACTCGGAGAGGACAGTCGGGATTCAGTACTTC. This codes for CASSDSERTVGIQYF. V gene TRBV10-1 combines with J gene TRBJ2-4; perhaps TRBD1 as D (6 bases). The ends were cut back, 3 bases at V and 10 bases at J, with 19 bases in the middle. The CDR3 consists of 15 residues. From germline, CDR1 is WNHNN and CDR2 SYGVQD (reference sequence).

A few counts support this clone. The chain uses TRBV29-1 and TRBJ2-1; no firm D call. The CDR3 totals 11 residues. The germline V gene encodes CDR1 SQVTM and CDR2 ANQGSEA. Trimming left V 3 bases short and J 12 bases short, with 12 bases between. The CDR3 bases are TGCAGCGTTGATGTTAGCATGGCGCAGTTCTTC. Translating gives CSVDVSMAQFF.